The clone carrying this T cell receptor (beta chain) showed up many times. Its cognate antigen is unknown. Germline trimming cut 4 bases from V and 1 base from J; bases unmatched to any gene: 9. Germline CDR1 is KGHDR and CDR2 is SFDVKD. The CDR3 has 17 amino acids. It was genomic DNA that served as the template for profiling TCR beta VDJ and CDR3. Each CDR3 protein gets one entry after TCRdb re-called the reads with MiXCR. The sample has some 200,000 distinct CDR3 sequences, around 32% seen once. The sample is drawn from a study of CD8+CD57+ T cells in acquired aplastic anemia. Across the whole study: When averaged, DNA from sorted CD4+ and CD8+ cells came to approximately 3.2 ug.

Study findings and constraints: Researchers reported that CD8+ Simpson's diversity was not significantly different in patients versus controls. A set of some 28 CD8+ CDR3 sequences was shared between patients and controls, and these sequences appeared highly expressed in patients.

Source material: sorted CD4+, CD8+, or CD8+CD57+ T cells (not recorded which) from PBMCs. This receptor was obtained from a human donor in good health, serving as a control. The chain employs TRBV24-1 and TRBJ2-3, with 8 bases matching TRBD2. As DNA, the CDR3 is TGTGCCACCAGTGAGCCCGAGCGGGGGTATTGCACAGATACGCAGTATTTT. Its protein is CATSEPERGYCTDTQYF.